The text below deals with one T cell receptor (beta chain). Its antigen is as yet unknown. Amplified TCR beta CDR3 regions came from RNA transcripts. When the TCR CDR3 underwent first-round RT-PCR, the HTBI primer set was used. TCRdb independently ran MiXCR on the multiplex PCR reads; one entry per CDR3 protein. Of 490,000 or so distinct CDR3 sequences listed, less than 20% were seen once; the top ten hold around 50%. This specimen belongs to a study of T cells in Graves' hyperthyroidism and ophthalmopathy. Study in general: The initial diagnosis was the point when peripheral blood was collected, ahead of any treatment. The study, taken as a whole, reports: Most expanded thyroid clonotypes above 0.001 also appeared in blood. In validation, the model predicted ophthalmopathy. These predictions came a median around 5.9 months before onset.

From germline, CDR1 is SGHDT and CDR2 YYEEEE. V dropped 0 bases and J dropped 2 bases, with 7 bases sitting between them. The CDR3 contains 14 residues. The material sequenced was blood. The genes are TRBV5-6 and TRBJ2-3; D is ambiguous. This receptor was taken from a man aged 40-50 years with Graves' ophthalmopathy. DNA of the CDR3: TGTGCCAGCAGCTTGGAAGGGAACACAGATACGCAGTATTTT. This encodes CASSLEGNTDTQYF. The variable domain in full, with the rest retrieved from reference TRBV5-6 and TRBJ2-3, is DAGVTQSPTHLIKTRGQQVTLRCSPKSGHDTVSWYQQALGQGPQFIFQYYEEEERQRGNFPDRFSGHQFPNYSSELNVNALLLGDSALYLCASSLEGNTDTQYFGPGTRLTVL.